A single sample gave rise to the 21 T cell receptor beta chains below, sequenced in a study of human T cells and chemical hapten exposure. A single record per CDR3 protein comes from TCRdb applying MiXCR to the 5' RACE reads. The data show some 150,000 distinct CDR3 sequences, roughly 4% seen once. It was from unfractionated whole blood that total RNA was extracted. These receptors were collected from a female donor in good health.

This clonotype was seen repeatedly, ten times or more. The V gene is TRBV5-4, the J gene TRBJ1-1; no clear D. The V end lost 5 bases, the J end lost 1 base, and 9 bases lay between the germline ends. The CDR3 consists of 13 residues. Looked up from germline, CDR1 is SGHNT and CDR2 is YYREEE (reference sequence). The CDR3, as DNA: TGTGCCAGCAGTCTCCCGGGGAACACTGAAGCTTTCTTT. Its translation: CASSLPGNTEAFF.

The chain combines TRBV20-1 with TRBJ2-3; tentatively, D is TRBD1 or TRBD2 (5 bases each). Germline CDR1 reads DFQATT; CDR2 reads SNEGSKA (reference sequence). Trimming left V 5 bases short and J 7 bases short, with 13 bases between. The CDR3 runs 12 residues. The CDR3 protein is CSAPLGVNTQYF. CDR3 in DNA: TGCAGTGCTCCCCTGGGGGTAAATACGCAGTATTTT.

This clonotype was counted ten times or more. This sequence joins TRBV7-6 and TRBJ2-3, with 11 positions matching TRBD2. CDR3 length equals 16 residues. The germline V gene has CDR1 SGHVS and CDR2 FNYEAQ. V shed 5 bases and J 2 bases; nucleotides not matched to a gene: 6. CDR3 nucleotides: TGTGCCAGCAGCACGGGACTAGCGGACCTCACAGATACGCAGTATTTT. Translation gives CASSTGLADLTDTQYF.

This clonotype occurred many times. CDR3 sequence: CASRTRTGGGNQPQHF. The CDR3 DNA reads as TGTGCCAGCCGTACCCGGACAGGGGGGGGCAATCAGCCCCAGCATTTT. The chain employs TRBV2 and TRBJ1-5; TRBD1 matches at 10 bases. J gave up 2 bases and V 8 bases, and 9 bases lay outside the gene matches. CDR3 length equals 16 residues. Germline V lookup: CDR1 SNHLY, CDR2 FYNNEI.

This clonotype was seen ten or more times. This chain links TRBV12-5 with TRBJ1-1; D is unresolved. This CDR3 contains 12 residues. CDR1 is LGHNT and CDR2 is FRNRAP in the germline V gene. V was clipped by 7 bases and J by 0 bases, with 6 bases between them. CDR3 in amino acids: CASEAVNTEAFF. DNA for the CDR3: TGTGCTAGTGAGGCGGTGAACACTGAAGCTTTCTTT.

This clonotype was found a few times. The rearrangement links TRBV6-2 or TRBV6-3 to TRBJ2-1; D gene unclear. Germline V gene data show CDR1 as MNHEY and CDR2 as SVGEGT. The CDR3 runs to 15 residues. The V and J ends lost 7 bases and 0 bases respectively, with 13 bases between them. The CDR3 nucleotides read TGTGCCAGCACACAACGTAGAACCTCCTACAATGAGCAGTTCTTC. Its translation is CASTQRRTSYNEQFF.

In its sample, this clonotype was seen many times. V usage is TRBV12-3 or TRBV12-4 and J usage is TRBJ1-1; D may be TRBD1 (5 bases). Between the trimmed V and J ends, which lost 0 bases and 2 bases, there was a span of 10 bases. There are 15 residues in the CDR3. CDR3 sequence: CASSLAGGRNTEAFF. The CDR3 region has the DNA TGTGCCAGCAGTTTAGCGGGGGGGAGAAACACTGAAGCTTTCTTT.

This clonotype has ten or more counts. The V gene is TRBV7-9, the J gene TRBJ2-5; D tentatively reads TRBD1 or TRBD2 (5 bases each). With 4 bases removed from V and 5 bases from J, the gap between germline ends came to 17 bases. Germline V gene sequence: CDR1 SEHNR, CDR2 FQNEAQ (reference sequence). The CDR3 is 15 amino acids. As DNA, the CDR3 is TGTGCCAGCAGCTGGGGGACGGCAAAAAAGGAGACCCAGTACTTC. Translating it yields CASSWGTAKKETQYF.

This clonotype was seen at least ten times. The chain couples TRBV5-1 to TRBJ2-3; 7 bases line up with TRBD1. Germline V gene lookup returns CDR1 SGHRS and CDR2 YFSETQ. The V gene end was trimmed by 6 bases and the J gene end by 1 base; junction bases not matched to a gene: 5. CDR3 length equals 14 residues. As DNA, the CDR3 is TGCGCCAGCACGAGGGGGCTACGCACAGATACGCAGTATTTT. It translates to CASTRGLRTDTQYF.

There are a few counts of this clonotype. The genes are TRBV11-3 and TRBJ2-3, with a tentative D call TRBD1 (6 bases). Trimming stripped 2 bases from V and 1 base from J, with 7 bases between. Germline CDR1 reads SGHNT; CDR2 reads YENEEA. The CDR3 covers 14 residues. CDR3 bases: TGTGCCAGCAGCTTAAGGGGGTGCACAGATACGCAGTATTTT. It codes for CASSLRGCTDTQYF.

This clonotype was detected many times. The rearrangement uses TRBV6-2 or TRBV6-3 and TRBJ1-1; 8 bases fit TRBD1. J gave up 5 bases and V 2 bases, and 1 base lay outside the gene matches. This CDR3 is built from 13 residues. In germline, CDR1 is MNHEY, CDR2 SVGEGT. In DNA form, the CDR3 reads TGTGCCAGCAGTTACCGGACAGGGACTGAAGCTTTCTTT. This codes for CASSYRTGTEAFF.

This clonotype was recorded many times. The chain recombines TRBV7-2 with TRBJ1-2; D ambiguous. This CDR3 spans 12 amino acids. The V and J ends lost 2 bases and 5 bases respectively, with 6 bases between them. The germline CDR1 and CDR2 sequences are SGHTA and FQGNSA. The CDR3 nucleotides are TGTGCCAGCAGCTTAAAAACTTATGGCTACACCTTC. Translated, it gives CASSLKTYGYTF.

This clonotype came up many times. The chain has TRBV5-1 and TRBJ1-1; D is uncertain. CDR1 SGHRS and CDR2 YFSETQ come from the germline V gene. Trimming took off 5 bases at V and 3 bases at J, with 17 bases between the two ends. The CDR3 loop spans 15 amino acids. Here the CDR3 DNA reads TGCGCCAGCAGTCCCCTGGCACAGACCGACACTGAAGCTTTCTTT. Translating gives CASSPLAQTDTEAFF. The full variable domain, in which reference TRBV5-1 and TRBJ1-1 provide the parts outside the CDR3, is KAGVTQTPRYLIKTRGQQVTLSCSPISGHRSVSWYQQTPGQGLQFLFEYFSETQRNKGNFPGRFSGRQFSNSRSEMNVSTLELGDSALYLCASSPLAQTDTEAFFGQGTRLTVV.

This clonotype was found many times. CDR3 nucleotide sequence: TGTGCCAGCAGTCGAGACCTAAAAAGGGACGGCTCCTACGAGCAGTACTTC. It codes for CASSRDLKRDGSYEQYF. The V and J genes are TRBV6-2 or TRBV6-3 and TRBJ2-7; the D call may be TRBD1 or TRBD2 (5 bases each). The CDR3 sequence is 17 residues long. Germline lookup yields CDR1 MNHEY and CDR2 SVGEGT. The V gene lost 5 bases and the J gene lost 0 bases, with 20 bases spanning the gap.

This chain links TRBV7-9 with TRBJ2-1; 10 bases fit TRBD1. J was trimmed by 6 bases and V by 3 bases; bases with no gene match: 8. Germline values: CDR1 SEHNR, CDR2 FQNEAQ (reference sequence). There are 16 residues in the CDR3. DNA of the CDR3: TGTGCCAGCAGCTTGGTGTTCGGGACAGGGGTCAATGAGCAGTTCTTC. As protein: CASSLVFGTGVNEQFF. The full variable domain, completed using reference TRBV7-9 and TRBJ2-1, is DTGVSQNPRHKITKRGQNVTFRCDPISEHNRLYWYRQTLGQGPEFLTYFQNEAQLEKSRLLSDRFSAERPKGSFSTLEIQRTEQGDSAMYLCASSLVFGTGVNEQFFGPGTRLTVL.

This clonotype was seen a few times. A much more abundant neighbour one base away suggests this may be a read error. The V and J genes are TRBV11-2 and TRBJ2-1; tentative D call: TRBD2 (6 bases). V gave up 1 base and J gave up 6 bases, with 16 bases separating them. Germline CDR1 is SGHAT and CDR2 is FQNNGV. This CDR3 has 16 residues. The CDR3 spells CASSLAGTARSNEQFF. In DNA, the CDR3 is TGTGCCAGCAGCTTAGCCGGGACTGCGCGGAGCAATGAGCAGTTCTTC. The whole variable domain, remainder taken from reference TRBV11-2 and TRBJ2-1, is EAGVAQSPRYKIIEKRQSVAFWCNPISGHATLYWYQQILGQGPKLLIQFQNNGVVDDSQLPKDRFSAERLKGVDSTLKIQPAKLEDSAVYLCASSLAGTARSNEQFFGPGTRLTVL.

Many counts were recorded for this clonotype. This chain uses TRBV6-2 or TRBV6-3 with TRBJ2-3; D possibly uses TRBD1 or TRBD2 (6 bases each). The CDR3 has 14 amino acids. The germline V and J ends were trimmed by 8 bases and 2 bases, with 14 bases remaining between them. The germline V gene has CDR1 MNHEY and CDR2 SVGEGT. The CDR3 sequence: CASLGGLPTDTQYF. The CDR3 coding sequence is TGTGCCAGCCTAGGGGGGCTCCCCACAGATACGCAGTATTTT.

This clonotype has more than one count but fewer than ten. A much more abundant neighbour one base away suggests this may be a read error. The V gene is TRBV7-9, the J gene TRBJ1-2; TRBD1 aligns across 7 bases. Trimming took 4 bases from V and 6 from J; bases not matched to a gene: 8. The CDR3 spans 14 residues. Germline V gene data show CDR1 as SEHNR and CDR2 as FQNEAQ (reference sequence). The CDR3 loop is CASSWTGGGDGYTF. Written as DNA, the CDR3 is TGTGCCAGCAGCTGGACAGGAGGAGGGGATGGCTACACCTTC.

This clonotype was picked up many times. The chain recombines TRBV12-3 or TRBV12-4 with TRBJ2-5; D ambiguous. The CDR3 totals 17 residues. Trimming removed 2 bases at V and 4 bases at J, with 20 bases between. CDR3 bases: TGTGCCAGCAGTTTAATCCTATCGACATGGGGTTCAGAGACCCAGTACTTC. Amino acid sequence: CASSLILSTWGSETQYF.

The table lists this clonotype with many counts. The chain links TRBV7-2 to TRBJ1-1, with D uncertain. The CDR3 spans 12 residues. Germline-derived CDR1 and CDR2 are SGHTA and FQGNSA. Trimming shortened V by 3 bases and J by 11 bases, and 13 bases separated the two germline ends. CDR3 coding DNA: TGTGCCAGCAGCTTCCTATCGGGGAGGGCTTTCTTT. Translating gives CASSFLSGRAFF.

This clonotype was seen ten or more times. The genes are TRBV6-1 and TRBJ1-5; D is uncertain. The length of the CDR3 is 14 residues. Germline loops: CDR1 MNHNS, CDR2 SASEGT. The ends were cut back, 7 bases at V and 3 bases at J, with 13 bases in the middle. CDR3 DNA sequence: TGTGCCAGCACGGGCAGGTCTCTCAATCAGCCCCAGCATTTT. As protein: CASTGRSLNQPQHF.